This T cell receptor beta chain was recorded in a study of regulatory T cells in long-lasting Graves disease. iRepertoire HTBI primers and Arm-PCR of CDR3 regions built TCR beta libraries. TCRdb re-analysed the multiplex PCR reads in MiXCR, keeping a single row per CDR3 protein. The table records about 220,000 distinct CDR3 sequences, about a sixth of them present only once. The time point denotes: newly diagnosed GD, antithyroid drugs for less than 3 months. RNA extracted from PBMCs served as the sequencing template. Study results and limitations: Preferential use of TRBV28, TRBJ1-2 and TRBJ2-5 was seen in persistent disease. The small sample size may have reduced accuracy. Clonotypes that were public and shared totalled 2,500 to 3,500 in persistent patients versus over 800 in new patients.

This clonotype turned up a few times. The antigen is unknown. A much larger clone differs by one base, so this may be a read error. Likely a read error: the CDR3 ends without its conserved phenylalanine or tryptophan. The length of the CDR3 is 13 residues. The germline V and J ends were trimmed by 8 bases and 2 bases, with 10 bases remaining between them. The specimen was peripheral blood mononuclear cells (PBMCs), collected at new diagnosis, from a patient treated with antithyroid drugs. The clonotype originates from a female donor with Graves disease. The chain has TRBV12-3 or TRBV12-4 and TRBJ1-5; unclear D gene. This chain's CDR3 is CASHPGGNQPQHL. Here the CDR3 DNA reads TGTGCCAGCCACCCTGGGGGCAATCAGCCCCAGCATCTT.